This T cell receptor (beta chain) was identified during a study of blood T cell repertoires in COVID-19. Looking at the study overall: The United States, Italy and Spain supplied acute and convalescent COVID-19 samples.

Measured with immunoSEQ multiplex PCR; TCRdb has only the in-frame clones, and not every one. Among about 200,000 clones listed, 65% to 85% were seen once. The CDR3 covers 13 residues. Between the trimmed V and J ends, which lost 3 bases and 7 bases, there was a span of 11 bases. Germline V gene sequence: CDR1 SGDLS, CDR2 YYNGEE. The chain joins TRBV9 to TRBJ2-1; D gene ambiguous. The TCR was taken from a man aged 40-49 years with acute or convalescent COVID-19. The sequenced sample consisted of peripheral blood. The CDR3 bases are TGTGCCAGCAGCGCTTCAGTTTTGAATGAGCAGTTCTTC. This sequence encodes CASSASVLNEQFF.